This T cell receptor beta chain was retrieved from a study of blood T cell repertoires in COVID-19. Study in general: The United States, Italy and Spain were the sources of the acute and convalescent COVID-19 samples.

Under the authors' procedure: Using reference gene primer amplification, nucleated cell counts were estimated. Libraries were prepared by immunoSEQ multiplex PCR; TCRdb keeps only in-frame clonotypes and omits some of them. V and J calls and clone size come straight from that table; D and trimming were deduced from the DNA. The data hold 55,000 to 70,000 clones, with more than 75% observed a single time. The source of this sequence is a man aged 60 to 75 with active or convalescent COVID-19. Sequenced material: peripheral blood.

The CDR3 DNA reads as TGTGCCAGCAGCGTAGCTGGAAGTAGGGGGAGTGAAGCTTTCTTT. As protein: CASSVAGSRGSEAFF. The chain couples TRBV9 to TRBJ1-1; maybe TRBD1 (6 bases). Germline-derived CDR1 and CDR2 are SGDLS and YYNGEE. The length of the CDR3 is 15 residues. Trimming pared 0 bases from V and 7 bases from J, leaving 16 bases between.